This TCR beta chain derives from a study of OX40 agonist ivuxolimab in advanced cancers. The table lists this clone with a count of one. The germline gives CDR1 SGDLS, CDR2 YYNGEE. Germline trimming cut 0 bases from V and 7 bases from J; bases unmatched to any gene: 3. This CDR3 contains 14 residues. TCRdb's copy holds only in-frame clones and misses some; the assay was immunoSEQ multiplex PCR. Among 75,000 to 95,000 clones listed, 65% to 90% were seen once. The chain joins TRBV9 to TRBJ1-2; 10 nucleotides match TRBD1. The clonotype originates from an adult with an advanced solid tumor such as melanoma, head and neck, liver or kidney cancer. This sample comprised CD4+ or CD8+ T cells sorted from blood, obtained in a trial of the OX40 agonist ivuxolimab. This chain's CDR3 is CASSVDGQGVGYTF. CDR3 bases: TGTGCCAGCAGCGTAGATGGACAGGGGGTTGGCTACACCTTC.